This TCR beta chain stems from a study of blood T cell repertoires in COVID-19. In regard to this clone: This specimen includes other DNA sequences encoding the same CDR3.

Germline values: CDR1 SGHAT, CDR2 FQNNGV. The CDR3 covers 13 residues. V dropped 1 base and J dropped 3 bases, with 6 bases sitting between them. Data came from immunoSEQ multiplex PCR; TCRdb stores just in-frame clones and leaves some out. The sample lists roughly 200,000 clones; about nine tenths were seen once. The receptor comes from a man aged 35 to 55 with acute or convalescent COVID-19. The J gene is TRBJ1-2, the V gene TRBV11-2, with D perhaps matching TRBD1 (5 bases). The sample was peripheral blood. This CDR3 reads CASSLGGDYGYTF. The CDR3 nucleotides are TGTGCCAGCAGCTTAGGGGGGGACTATGGCTACACCTTC.